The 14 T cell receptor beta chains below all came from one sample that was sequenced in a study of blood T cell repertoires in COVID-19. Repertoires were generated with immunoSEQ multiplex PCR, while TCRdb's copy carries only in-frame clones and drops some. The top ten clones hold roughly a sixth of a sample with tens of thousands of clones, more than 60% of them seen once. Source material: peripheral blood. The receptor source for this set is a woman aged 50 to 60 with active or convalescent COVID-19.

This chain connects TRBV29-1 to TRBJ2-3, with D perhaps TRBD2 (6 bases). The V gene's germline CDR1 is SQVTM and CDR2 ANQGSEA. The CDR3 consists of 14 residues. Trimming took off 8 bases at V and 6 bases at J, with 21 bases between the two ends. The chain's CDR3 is CSSLLAHKRDTQYF. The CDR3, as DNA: TGCAGCTCCTTACTAGCTCATAAGAGGGATACGCAGTATTTT.

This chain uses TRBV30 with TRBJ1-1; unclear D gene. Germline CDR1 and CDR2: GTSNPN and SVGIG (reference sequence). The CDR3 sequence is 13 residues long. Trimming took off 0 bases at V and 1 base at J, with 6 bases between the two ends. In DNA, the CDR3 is TGTGCCTGGAGTGTAAACAGGAACACTGAAGCTTTCTTT. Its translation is CAWSVNRNTEAFF.

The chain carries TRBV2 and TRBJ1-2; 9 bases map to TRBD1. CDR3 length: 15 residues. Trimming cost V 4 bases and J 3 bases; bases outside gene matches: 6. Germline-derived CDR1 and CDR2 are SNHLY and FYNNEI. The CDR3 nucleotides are TGTGCCAGCAGTGCCGAGGGACAGGGACACTATGGCTACACCTTC. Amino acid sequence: CASSAEGQGHYGYTF.

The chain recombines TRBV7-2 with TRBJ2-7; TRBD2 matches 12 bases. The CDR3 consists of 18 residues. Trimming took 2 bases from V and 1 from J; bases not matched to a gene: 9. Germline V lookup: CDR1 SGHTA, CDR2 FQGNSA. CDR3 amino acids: CASSLWASGRVGSYEQYF. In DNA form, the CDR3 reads TGTGCCAGCAGCTTATGGGCTAGCGGGAGGGTTGGGTCCTACGAGCAGTACTTC.

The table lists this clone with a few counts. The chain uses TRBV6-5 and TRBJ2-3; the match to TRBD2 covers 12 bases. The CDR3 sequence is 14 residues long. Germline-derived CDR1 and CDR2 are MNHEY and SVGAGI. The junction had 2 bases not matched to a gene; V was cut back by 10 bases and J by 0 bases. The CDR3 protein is CATGTSGSTDTQYF. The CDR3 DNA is TGTGCCACCGGGACTAGCGGGAGCACAGATACGCAGTATTTT.

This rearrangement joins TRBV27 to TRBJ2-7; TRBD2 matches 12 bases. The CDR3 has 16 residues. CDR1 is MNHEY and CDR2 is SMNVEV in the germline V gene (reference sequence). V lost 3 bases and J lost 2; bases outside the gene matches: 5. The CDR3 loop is CASSFRTSGMPYEQYF. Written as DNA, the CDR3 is TGTGCCAGCAGTTTCCGGACTAGCGGGATGCCCTACGAGCAGTACTTC.

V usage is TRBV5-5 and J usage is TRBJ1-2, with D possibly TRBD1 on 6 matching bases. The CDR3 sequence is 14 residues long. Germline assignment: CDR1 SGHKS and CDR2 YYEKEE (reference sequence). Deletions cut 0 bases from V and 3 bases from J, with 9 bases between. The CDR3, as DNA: TGTGCCAGCAGCTTGGACAGGGTGGACTATGGCTACACCTTC. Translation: CASSLDRVDYGYTF.

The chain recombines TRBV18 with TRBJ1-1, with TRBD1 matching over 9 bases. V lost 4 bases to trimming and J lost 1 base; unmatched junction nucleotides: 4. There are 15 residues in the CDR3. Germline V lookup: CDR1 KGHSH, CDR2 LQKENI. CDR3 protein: CASSRQGGWNTEAFF. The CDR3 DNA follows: TGTGCCAGCTCACGACAGGGGGGGTGGAACACTGAAGCTTTCTTT.

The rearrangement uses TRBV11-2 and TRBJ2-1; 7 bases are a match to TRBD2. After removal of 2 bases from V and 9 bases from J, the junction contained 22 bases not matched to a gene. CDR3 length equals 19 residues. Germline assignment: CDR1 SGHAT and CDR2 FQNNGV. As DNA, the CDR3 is TGTGCCAGCAGCTTAAGTATCGGGTGGGGAACCAGCGGGACCGGTGAGCAGTTCTTC. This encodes CASSLSIGWGTSGTGEQFF.

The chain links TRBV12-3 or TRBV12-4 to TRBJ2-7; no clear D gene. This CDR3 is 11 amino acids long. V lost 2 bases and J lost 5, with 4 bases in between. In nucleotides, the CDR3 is TGTGCCAGCAGTTTATATGACGAGCAGTACTTC. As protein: CASSLYDEQYF.

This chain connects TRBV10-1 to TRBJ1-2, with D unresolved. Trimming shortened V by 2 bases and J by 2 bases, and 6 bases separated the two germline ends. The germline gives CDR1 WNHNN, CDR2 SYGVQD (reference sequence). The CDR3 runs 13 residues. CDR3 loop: CASSERGNYGYTF. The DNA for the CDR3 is TGCGCCAGCAGTGAGAGAGGAAACTATGGCTACACCTTC.

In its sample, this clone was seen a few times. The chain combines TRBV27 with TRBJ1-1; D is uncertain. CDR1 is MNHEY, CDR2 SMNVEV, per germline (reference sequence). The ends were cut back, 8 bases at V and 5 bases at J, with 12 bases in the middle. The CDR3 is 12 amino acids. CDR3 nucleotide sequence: TGTGCCAGCGCCGGTCCGGGGACTGAAGCTTTCTTT. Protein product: CASAGPGTEAFF.

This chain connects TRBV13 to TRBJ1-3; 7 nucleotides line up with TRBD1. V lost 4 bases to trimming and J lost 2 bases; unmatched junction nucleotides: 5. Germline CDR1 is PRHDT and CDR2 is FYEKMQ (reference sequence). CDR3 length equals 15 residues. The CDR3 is CASSSRQGAGNTIYF. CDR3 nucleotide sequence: TGTGCCAGCAGCTCAAGACAGGGTGCTGGAAACACCATATATTTT.

CDR3 sequence (DNA): TGCGCCAGCAGTGAGTGGGCCGGGGATGAGCAGTACTTC. This codes for CASSEWAGDEQYF. This chain uses TRBV10-1 with TRBJ2-7, with a possible D match to TRBD2 (5 bases). Deletions cut 1 base from V and 7 bases from J, with 11 bases between. CDR1 is WNHNN and CDR2 is SYGVQD in the germline V gene (reference sequence). The CDR3 is 13 amino acids.